A single T cell receptor (beta chain) is shown here with its context. In the source study's methods: Quantification of nucleated cells was approximated via reference gene primer amplification. Here immunoSEQ multiplex PCR was the method, and the copy in TCRdb shows in-frame clones only, minus some. For V, J and clone size, that table is used; D and trimming come from the DNA. This repertoire shows about 210,000 clones, about 83% found once; its top ten account for 6% to 8.5%. The record originates from a study of blood T cell repertoires in COVID-19. Study-level background: Sites in the United States, Italy and Spain provided acute and convalescent COVID-19 samples. PBMCs, B-cell-depleted T cells, or T cells were the source of the cDNA or gDNA that made up the material.

The germline CDR1 and CDR2 sequences are SGHNT and YYREEE (reference sequence). The CDR3 contains 12 residues. Trimming removed 0 bases at V and 4 bases at J, with 5 bases between. The sequencing input was peripheral blood. This sequence originates from a woman aged 50 to 60 with active or convalescent COVID-19. The rearrangement joins TRBV5-4 to TRBJ2-7; a possible D gene is TRBD1 (5 bases). CDR3 nucleotides: TGTGCCAGCAGCTTGGAGGGGTACGAGCAGTACGTC. It encodes CASSLEGYEQYV.